The clone carrying this TCR beta chain has just a few counts. What it recognizes is unknown. This entry is derived from a study of OX40 agonist ivuxolimab in advanced cancers. Study information: An anti-OX40 (CD134) antibody with agonistic activity, ivuxolimab, was administered to patients. The mean age was about 57 years, ranging from about 20 to 90, with 65% to 90% of participants male. Overall study results and limits: Partial responders receiving 0.1-3.0 mg/kg showed among the lowest clonal expansion.

This CDR3 region has 11 residues. V lost 5 bases and J lost 2, with 4 bases in between. CDR1 is SEHNR and CDR2 is FQNEAQ in the germline V gene (reference sequence). Sequencing was performed with immunoSEQ multiplex PCR; in TCRdb, only in-frame clones are kept and a portion is missing. The sample shows some 100,000 clones, around nine tenths of them seen only once. The chain is built from TRBV7-9 and TRBJ2-7; D call uncertain. The sample in question was CD4+ or CD8+ T cells sorted from blood, obtained in a trial of the OX40 agonist ivuxolimab. This sequence originates from an adult with an advanced solid tumor such as melanoma, head and neck, liver or kidney cancer. The DNA for the CDR3 is TGTGCCAGCAGCGCTGCCTACGAGCAGTACTTC. Translating it yields CASSAAYEQYF.